Following are 14 T cell receptor beta chains from one sample sequenced in a study of blood T cells in healthy people across ages. Using a J-beta primer mix together with a sample-barcoded 5' primer, a second PCR was run for roughly 6 to 12 cycles. TCRdb re-derived calls from the 5' RACE reads in MiXCR, one entry per CDR3 protein. Of under 1,100,000 distinct CDR3 sequences in the sample, under 30% are singletons; the top ten hold approximately 0.75%. These data were also filed under a second study, of T cells of mothers and their children.

Material: blood. These receptors were obtained from a girl aged 2 to 10 in good health.

This clonotype is a singleton in its sample. The rearrangement uses TRBV4-1 and TRBJ2-1; D gene ambiguous. V lost 5 bases and J lost 2, with 13 bases in between. Germline V gene sequence: CDR1 MGHRA, CDR2 YSYEKL. The CDR3 contains 15 residues. CDR3 nucleotides: TGCGCCAGCAGCTTATCTCCTATCCCCTACAATGAGCAGTTCTTC. This gives the protein CASSLSPIPYNEQFF.

Only a few counts were recorded for this clonotype. This chain connects TRBV5-1 to TRBJ2-7, with D perhaps assigned TRBD1 or TRBD2 (5 bases each). Germline V gene sequence: CDR1 SGHRS, CDR2 YFSETQ. The germline V and J ends were trimmed by 3 bases and 3 bases, with 10 bases remaining between them. The CDR3 covers 13 residues. The CDR3: CASSWDQNYEQYF. For the CDR3, the DNA is TGCGCCAGCAGCTGGGACCAGAACTACGAGCAGTACTTC.

This clonotype was recorded a few times. The junction differs from germline at one of its ends, possibly a read error. The rearrangement uses TRBV3-1 and TRBJ2-5; either TRBD1 or TRBD2 may fit D (6 bases each). Germline V gene sequence: CDR1 LGHDT, CDR2 YNNKEL (reference sequence). The CDR3 runs 15 residues. As DNA, the CDR3 is TGTGCCAGCAGCCAAGATGGGGGGCGGCCTCGGGTCGTGTTCTTC. Its protein is CASSQDGGRPRVVFF.

This clonotype appeared a few times. The rearrangement joins TRBV7-6 to TRBJ2-7, with a possible D match to TRBD2 (6 bases). From germline, CDR1 is SGHVS and CDR2 FNYEAQ. V dropped 7 bases and J dropped 1 base, with 14 bases sitting between them. This CDR3 spans 14 amino acids. The CDR3 coding sequence is TGTGCCAGCATCGCCGGGACTGAATCCTACGAGCAGTACTTC. It yields the protein CASIAGTESYEQYF.

The J gene is TRBJ2-7, the V gene TRBV28; 8 positions match TRBD1. The CDR3 length is 12 residues. After removal of 10 bases from V and 3 bases from J, the junction contained 5 bases not matched to a gene. Germline CDR1 and CDR2: MDHEN and SYDVKM. The CDR3 spells CATTGTGYEQYF. The CDR3 coding sequence is TGTGCCACTACCGGGACAGGCTACGAGCAGTACTTC.

The chain joins TRBV10-3 to TRBJ1-5, with D perhaps TRBD1 (5 bases). The germline gives CDR1 ENHRY, CDR2 SYGVKD. Deletions cut 10 bases from V and 5 bases from J, with 18 bases between. The CDR3 consists of 14 residues. The CDR3 loop reads CATRSRDGDQPQHF. The CDR3 coding sequence is TGTGCCACCAGGTCGAGGGACGGGGATCAGCCCCAGCATTTT.

This chain connects TRBV7-6 to TRBJ2-1; D call uncertain. CDR3 size: 11 residues. Germline V gives CDR1 SGHVS, CDR2 FNYEAQ. Between the trimmed V and J ends, which lost 5 bases and 8 bases, there was a span of 7 bases. The CDR3 region is CASSLNHEQFF. The DNA for the CDR3 is TGTGCCAGCAGCCTCAACCATGAGCAGTTCTTC.

The gene calls are TRBV4-1 and TRBJ2-5; no clear D gene. This CDR3 spans 15 amino acids. CDR1 and CDR2 from the germline V gene are MGHRA and YSYEKL. The V gene lost 1 base and the J gene lost 3 bases, with 12 bases spanning the gap. The chain's CDR3 is CASSQVIAEKETQYF. As DNA, the CDR3 is TGCGCCAGCAGCCAAGTTATAGCCGAGAAAGAGACCCAGTACTTC.

Turning to this clonotype: The junction shows a germline mismatch at one end, possibly a read error. V is TRBV27 and J is TRBJ2-1; D gene unclear. The CDR3 sequence is 13 residues long. Germline lookup yields CDR1 MNHEY and CDR2 SMNVEV (reference sequence). The CDR3 sequence: CAISHGSYNEQFF. The CDR3 DNA reads as TGTGCCATCAGTCATGGCTCCTACAATGAGCAGTTCTTC.

This chain links TRBV20-1 with TRBJ2-3; D ambiguous. CDR1 and CDR2 from the germline V gene are DFQATT and SNEGSKA (reference sequence). The CDR3 is 14 amino acids. With 5 bases removed from V and 4 bases from J, the gap between germline ends came to 16 bases. CDR3 sequence: CSAADPSIADTQYF. The CDR3 DNA reads TGCAGTGCTGCTGATCCTAGTATTGCAGATACGCAGTATTTT.

Only a few counts were recorded for this clonotype. V is TRBV12-3 or TRBV12-4 and J is TRBJ2-7, with D perhaps assigned TRBD1 or TRBD2 (6 bases each). The V gene lost 1 base and the J gene lost 3 bases, with 16 bases spanning the gap. The CDR3 contains 16 residues. CDR3 nucleotide sequence: TGTGCCAGCAGTTTAGGCGGGACACCGAGGGGCTACGAGCAGTACTTC. Translated: CASSLGGTPRGYEQYF.

The chain uses TRBV5-1 and TRBJ2-1; D might be TRBD2 (5 bases). V lost 1 base to trimming and J lost 5 bases, with 16 bases between them. CDR1 SGHRS and CDR2 YFSETQ come from the germline V gene. This CDR3 is built from 16 residues. CDR3: CASSLTGENSHNEQFF. In DNA, the CDR3 is TGCGCCAGCAGCTTGACCGGGGAAAATTCCCACAATGAGCAGTTCTTC.

The sample holds a few counts of this clonotype. The rearrangement joins TRBV11-2 to TRBJ1-5; 8 positions agree with TRBD1. This CDR3 comprises 14 residues. CDR1 SGHAT and CDR2 FQNNGV come from the germline V gene. Losses at the gene ends were 6 bases for V and 7 bases for J; bases not matched to a gene: 8. CDR3 sequence: CASRPDRDAQPQHF. In DNA form, the CDR3 reads TGTGCCAGCAGGCCGGACAGGGACGCCCAGCCCCAGCATTTT.

This clonotype was seen many times. The gene calls are TRBV28 and TRBJ1-5, with D perhaps matching TRBD1 (6 bases). The V end lost 3 bases, the J end lost 7 bases, and 16 bases lay between the germline ends. This CDR3 is 15 amino acids long. CDR1 MDHEN and CDR2 SYDVKM come from the germline V gene. The CDR3 bases are TGTGCCAGCAGTTTGACAGGAGGCTTAGAGCAGCCCCAGCATTTT. Translation gives CASSLTGGLEQPQHF.